This TCR beta chain was retrieved from a study of shared clonotypes between healthy human individuals. Study findings and constraints: Non-shared clonotypes showed lower generation probabilities than clonotypes common to all four donors.

Deletions cut 0 bases from V and 9 bases from J, with 20 bases between. The CDR3 runs to 17 residues. CDR1 is KGHSH, CDR2 LQKENI, per germline. Clones were read by immunoSEQ multiplex PCR, and TCRdb kept only the in-frame ones, dropping some. The sample lists about 730,000 clones, 55% to 80% seen once, with over 1.5% in the top ten. As concerns this clone: Its specificity is not known.

Sequenced: memory CD4+ T cells sorted from blood. Subset: CD45RA-negative fraction. The chain links TRBV18 to TRBJ1-4; no reliable D call. The sequence was obtained from a woman in her 30s in good health. The DNA of the CDR3 is TGTGCCAGCTCACCACCTTCTAACCCCAGGTCTTTGAAAAAACTGTTTTTT. It is translated as CASSPPSNPRSLKKLFF.